What follows describes a single T cell receptor beta chain. Using immunoSEQ multiplex PCR, the repertoire was profiled, and TCRdb retains in-frame clones only, with some absent. The sample features 25,000 or so clones, with around 10% in its top ten. MY09/MY11 PCR detected cervical HPV DNA; dot-blot assigned genotypes. This sample was included in a study of T cells in women clearing cervical HPV infection. The TCR comes from a woman between 18 and 70 years old with a cervical HPV16 infection that either progressed to CIN3+ or cleared (not recorded which). The source material was blood buffy coat.

CDR3 protein: CASKGPYSNQPQHF. The part of the CDR3 DNA that was read is TGTGCCAGCAAGGGGCCTTATAGCAATCAGCCC. The chain links TRBV2 to TRBJ1-5; maybe TRBD1 (5 bases). The read falls 3 residues short of the CDR3 end, and the missing part is taken from the germline J gene. The CDR3 spans 14 residues. Per the germline V gene, CDR1 is SNHLY and CDR2 is FYNNEI. The ends were cut back, 7 bases at V and 0 bases at J, with 10 bases in the middle.